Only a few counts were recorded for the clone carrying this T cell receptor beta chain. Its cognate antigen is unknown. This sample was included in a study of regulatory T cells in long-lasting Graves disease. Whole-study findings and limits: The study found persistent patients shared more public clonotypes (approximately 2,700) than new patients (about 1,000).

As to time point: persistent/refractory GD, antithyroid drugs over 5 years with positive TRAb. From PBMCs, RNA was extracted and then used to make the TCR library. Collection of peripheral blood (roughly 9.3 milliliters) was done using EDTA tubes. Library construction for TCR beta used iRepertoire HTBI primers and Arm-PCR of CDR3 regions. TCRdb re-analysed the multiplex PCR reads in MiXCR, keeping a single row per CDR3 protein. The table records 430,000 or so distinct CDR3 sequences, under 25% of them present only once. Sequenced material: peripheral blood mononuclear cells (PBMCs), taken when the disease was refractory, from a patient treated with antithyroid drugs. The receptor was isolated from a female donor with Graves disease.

In DNA, the CDR3 is TGTGCCAGCAGCTTGGGACAGGGGTTTCAGCCCCAGCATTTT. Translating it yields CASSLGQGFQPQHF. The chain couples TRBV5-6 to TRBJ1-5; TRBD1 aligns across 8 bases. CDR3 size: 14 residues. The ends lost 0 bases at V and 6 bases at J; junction bases unmatched: 2. Looked up from germline, CDR1 is SGHDT and CDR2 is YYEEEE.